The 20 T cell receptor beta chains listed next were all sequenced from one sample in a study of T cell repertoires in aging, cancer and after chemotherapy. TRB rearrangements spanning V, D and J were amplified using mixed TRB-A/B primers. MiXCR was run by TCRdb on the multiplex PCR reads, yielding one entry per CDR3 protein. This sample carries thousands of distinct CDR3 sequences, around 22% of them seen once, and the ten largest clones take over 2%. Amplification of TCR beta used genomic DNA extracted from peripheral blood. Sequences were obtained from blood. These TCRs come from a human donor in good health.

This clonotype appeared a few times. The chain employs TRBV4-3 and TRBJ2-7, with D possibly matching TRBD1 (5 bases). CDR3 length: 17 amino acids. Germline V gene data show CDR1 as LGHNA and CDR2 as YSLEER. The V end was cut by 0 bases, the J end by 5 bases, with 20 bases between. The CDR3 here is CASSQEMGGQGSHEQYF. CDR3 nucleotides: TGCGCCAGCAGCCAAGAGATGGGTGGGCAGGGAAGCCACGAGCAGTACTTC.

The chain joins TRBV3-1 to TRBJ1-4, with TRBD1 matching 7 bases. The germline V gene encodes CDR1 LGHDT and CDR2 YNNKEL (reference sequence). Trimming took 1 base from V and 6 from J; bases not matched to a gene: 2. CDR3 size: 14 residues. The CDR3 loop is CASSQGQGHEKLFF. The DNA of the CDR3 is TGTGCCAGCAGCCAAGGACAGGGACATGAAAAACTGTTTTTT. Full variable domain (rest looked up from reference TRBV3-1 and TRBJ1-4): DTAVSQTPKYLVTQMGNDKSIKCEQNLGHDTMYWYKQDSKKFLKIMFSYNNKELIINETVPNRFSPKSPDKAHLNLHINSLELGDSAVYFCASSQGQGHEKLFFGSGTQLSVL.

The CDR3 sequence is CASSRPTGGSGNTIYF. The CDR3 nucleotides read TGTGCCAGCAGCCGCCCCACAGGGGGGTCTGGAAACACCATATATTTT. The chain employs TRBV7-9 and TRBJ1-3, with 8 bases identical to TRBD1. Germline V gene sequence: CDR1 SEHNR, CDR2 FQNEAQ (reference sequence). V shed 5 bases and J 1 base; nucleotides not matched to a gene: 7. This CDR3 has 16 amino acids.

In its sample, this clonotype was seen a few times. This rearrangement joins TRBV5-4 to TRBJ2-2, with TRBD2 matching over 8 bases. CDR1 and CDR2 from the germline V gene are SGHNT and YYREEE (reference sequence). The CDR3 is 16 residues long. V lost 4 bases to trimming and J lost 6 bases; unmatched junction nucleotides: 11. The CDR3 bases are TGTGCCAGCAGCCGGGCGGGAGCGGGGGCCGCCGGGGAGCTGTTTTTT. Residues: CASSRAGAGAAGELFF.

V gene TRBV12-3 or TRBV12-4 combines with J gene TRBJ2-2; D perhaps matches TRBD1 (6 bases). This CDR3 comprises 15 residues. Trimming cost V 6 bases and J 4 bases, with 15 bases left between them. CDR3 amino acids: CASSPAGAGTGELFF. The CDR3 DNA follows: TGTGCCAGCAGCCCTGCAGGGGCGGGCACCGGGGAGCTGTTTTTT.

The chain carries TRBV29-1 and TRBJ2-5, with D perhaps TRBD2 (7 bases). The CDR3 totals 13 residues. V lost 7 bases to trimming and J lost 5 bases, with 17 bases between them. Looked up from germline, CDR1 is SQVTM and CDR2 is ANQGSEA. Here the CDR3 reads CSDWGGGGETQYF. CDR3 nucleotides: TGCAGCGACTGGGGAGGGGGGGGTGAGACCCAGTACTTC.

The V gene is TRBV7-6, the J gene TRBJ2-1; D possibly corresponds to TRBD2 (6 bases). The V gene's germline CDR1 is SGHVS and CDR2 FNYEAQ. CDR3 size: 16 residues. V was trimmed by 5 bases and J by 10 bases, leaving 24 bases between them. CDR3 protein: CASSAMGLGPYTEQFF. As DNA, the CDR3 is TGTGCCAGCAGCGCCATGGGACTTGGCCCATACACGGAGCAGTTCTTC.

By proportion, this clonotype is medium-sized (0.01 to 0.1%). DNA of the CDR3: TGTGCCAGCAGTCCGGGGAACTATGGCTACACCTTC. Translation: CASSPGNYGYTF. The chain has TRBV12-3 or TRBV12-4 and TRBJ1-2; D is undetermined. The CDR3 is made up of 12 amino acids. The V end lost 5 bases, the J end lost 2 bases, and 6 bases lay between the germline ends.

As concerns this clonotype: Compared with germline, one end of the junction differs, possibly owing to a read error. V gene TRBV10-2 combines with J gene TRBJ2-7; D ambiguous. CDR1 and CDR2 from the germline V gene are WSHSY and SAAADI. There are 11 residues in the CDR3. The CDR3 DNA follows: TGCGCCAGCGGTGAGGACTACGAGCAGTACTTC. This gives the protein CASGEDYEQYF.

By share, this clonotype counts as medium-sized (0.01 to 0.1%). CDR3 coding DNA: TGTGCCAGCAGTTTGAGAGCGGGAAGGTACACCGGGGAGCTGTTTTTT. Its translation: CASSLRAGRYTGELFF. The chain recombines TRBV27 with TRBJ2-2; TRBD2 matches 7 bases. From germline, CDR1 is MNHEY and CDR2 SMNVEV (reference sequence). V was pared by 3 bases and J by 3 bases, with 7 bases of the junction left unmatched. This CDR3 is 16 amino acids long.

The chain couples TRBV27 to TRBJ2-3; D unclear. Germline V CDR1 and CDR2: MNHEY, SMNVEV (reference sequence). V was cut by 2 bases and J by 6 bases, with 9 bases left in between. This CDR3 spans 13 amino acids. CDR3 bases: TGTGCCAGCAGTTTACTAGGGTCTGATACGCAGTATTTT. Its protein is CASSLLGSDTQYF.

The chain employs TRBV7-2 and TRBJ1-1, with TRBD1 as a possible D gene (5 bases). V shed 5 bases and J shed 4 bases, with 17 bases lying between them. The CDR3 sequence is 15 residues long. Germline CDR1 is SGHTA and CDR2 is FQGNSA. The CDR3 spells CASSLLPGRGTEAFF. The CDR3 DNA reads TGTGCCAGCAGCCTCTTACCGGGACGGGGCACTGAAGCTTTCTTT.

This clonotype was seen only a few times. The genes are TRBV27 and TRBJ2-1; D unresolved. This CDR3 contains 17 residues. Germline assignment: CDR1 MNHEY and CDR2 SMNVEV (reference sequence). Deletions cut 5 bases from V and 0 bases from J, with 17 bases between. CDR3 residues: CASSLYPQVGSYNEQFF. The CDR3 DNA reads TGTGCCAGCAGTCTATATCCCCAGGTGGGCTCCTACAATGAGCAGTTCTTC.

There are a few counts of this clonotype. The chain carries TRBV18 and TRBJ2-3; no definite D call. In germline, CDR1 is KGHSH, CDR2 LQKENI. The V gene lost 0 bases and the J gene lost 1 base, with 5 bases spanning the gap. The CDR3 consists of 14 residues. In nucleotides, the CDR3 is TGTGCCAGCTCACCACCGATTCGCACAGATACGCAGTATTTT. Its protein is CASSPPIRTDTQYF.

The chain joins TRBV12-3 or TRBV12-4 to TRBJ2-7; 8 bases agree with TRBD1. J was trimmed by 0 bases and V by 5 bases; bases with no gene match: 3. This CDR3 comprises 14 residues. In nucleotides, the CDR3 is TGTGCCAGCAGTCACAGGGGGAGCTCCTACGAGCAGTACTTC. Translated, it gives CASSHRGSSYEQYF.

This chain links TRBV28 with TRBJ1-5; no reliable D call. Trimming removed 5 bases at V and 4 bases at J, with 15 bases between. CDR3 size: 15 residues. Germline V gene sequence: CDR1 MDHEN, CDR2 SYDVKM. Here the CDR3 DNA reads TGTGCCAGCAGTCTGCTCGGCGGCAGTAATCAGCCCCAGCATTTT. Its translation: CASSLLGGSNQPQHF.

The rearrangement uses TRBV4-3 and TRBJ2-6; 7 bases agree with TRBD2. V trimming: 1 base; J trimming: 2 bases; junction bases outside the gene matches: 5. Germline-derived CDR1 and CDR2 are LGHNA and YSLEER. This CDR3 region has 17 residues. The CDR3 nucleotides read TGCGCCAGCAGCCAAGGAACTAGCGACACTGGGGCCAACGTCCTGACTTTC. It specifies CASSQGTSDTGANVLTF.

This clonotype is medium-sized. This chain links TRBV7-9 with TRBJ2-3; D perhaps matches TRBD2 (6 bases). The CDR3 contains 15 residues. Per the germline V gene, CDR1 is SEHNR and CDR2 is FQNEAQ (reference sequence). The ends were cut back, 5 bases at V and 2 bases at J, with 14 bases in the middle. CDR3 residues: CASSPSWRDTDTQYF. The DNA of the CDR3 is TGTGCCAGCAGCCCGTCTTGGCGGGACACAGATACGCAGTATTTT.

The rearrangement uses TRBV24-1 and TRBJ2-1; D might be TRBD1 (6 bases). Deletions cut 5 bases from V and 7 bases from J, with 17 bases between. CDR1 is KGHDR and CDR2 is SFDVKD in the germline V gene. This CDR3 is 15 amino acids long. The CDR3 here is CATSGPGHPRNEQFF. The CDR3 region has the DNA TGTGCCACCAGTGGACCGGGACACCCGAGGAATGAGCAGTTCTTC.

The chain recombines TRBV19 with TRBJ2-5, with 12 bases that match TRBD2. Germline trimming cut 4 bases from V and 0 bases from J; bases unmatched to any gene: 6. This CDR3 is built from 17 residues. The germline CDR1 and CDR2 sequences are LNHDA and SQIVND (reference sequence). The chain's CDR3 is CASSNGLAGTYQETQYF. CDR3 in DNA: TGTGCCAGTAGTAACGGACTAGCGGGGACATACCAAGAGACCCAGTACTTC.